This TCR beta chain was recovered during a study of low-dose radiotherapy and immunotherapy resistance in tumors. The CDR3 loop spans 12 amino acids. CDR1 is SGHTA and CDR2 is FQGNSA in the germline V gene. V shed 1 base and J shed 7 bases, with 8 bases lying between them. Alpha- and beta-chain coverage of first-strand cDNA came from TRAV- and TRBV-specific primers. Both a constant-region primer and a V-primer adapter served to amplify TCRs across roughly 20 PCR cycles. TCRdb re-derived calls from the reads in MiXCR, one entry per CDR3 protein. The table includes about 13,000 distinct CDR3 sequences, 60% detected once. This clonotype was detected once.

The receptor comes from a human donor with advanced metastatic prostate, ovarian, gallbladder or colorectal cancer (not recorded which). This table probably holds off-target reads from a library built for another chain. The gene calls are TRBV7-2 and TRBJ2-7, with D possibly TRBD1 on 5 matching bases. This CDR3 is CASSLVGREQYF. In DNA form, the CDR3 reads TGTGCCAGCAGCTTAGTGGGGCGAGAGCAGTACTTC.